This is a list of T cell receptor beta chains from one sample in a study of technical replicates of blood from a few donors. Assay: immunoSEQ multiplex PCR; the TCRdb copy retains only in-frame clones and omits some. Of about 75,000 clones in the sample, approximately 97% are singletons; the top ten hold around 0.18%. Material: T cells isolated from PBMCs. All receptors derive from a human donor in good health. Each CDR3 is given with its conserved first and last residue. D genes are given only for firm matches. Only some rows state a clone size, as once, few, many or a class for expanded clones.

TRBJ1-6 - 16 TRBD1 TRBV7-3 CASSPLLGQGNSPLHF TGTGCCAGCAGCCCCCTCCTGGGACAGGGCAATTCACCCCTCCACTTT
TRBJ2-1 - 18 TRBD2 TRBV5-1 CASSPSATSESSYNEQFF TGCGCCAGCAGCCCCTCGGCGACTAGCGAGAGCTCCTACAATGAGCAGTTCTTC
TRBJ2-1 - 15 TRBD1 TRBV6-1 CASSELTGAYNEQFF TGTGCCAGCAGTGAATTAACAGGGGCCTACAATGAGCAGTTCTTC
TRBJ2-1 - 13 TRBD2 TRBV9 CASSGGGRNEQFF TGTGCCAGCAGCGGCGGGGGAAGGAATGAGCAGTTCTTC
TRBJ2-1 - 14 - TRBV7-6 CASSLVGFGTGVFF -
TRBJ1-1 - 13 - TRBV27 CASSLIVRTEAFF TGTGCCAGCAGTTTAATCGTGAGGACTGAAGCTTTCTTT
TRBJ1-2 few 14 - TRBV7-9 CASSLEGEPYGYTF TGTGCCAGCAGCTTAGAAGGGGAACCCTATGGCTACACCTTC
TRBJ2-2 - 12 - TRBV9 CASSGYRGELFF TGTGCCAGCAGCGGCTACAGAGGGGAGCTGTTTTTT
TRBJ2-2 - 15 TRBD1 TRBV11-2 CASSAGTGVTGELFF TGTGCCAGCAGCGCTGGGACAGGGGTTACCGGGGAGCTGTTTTTT
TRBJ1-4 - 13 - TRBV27 CASRTRQAEKLFF TGTGCCAGCAGAACAAGACAGGCAGAAAAACTGTTTTTT
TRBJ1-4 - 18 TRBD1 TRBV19 CASSTRDRAIPTNEKLFF TGTGCCAGTAGTACCAGGGACAGGGCGATACCAACTAATGAAAAACTGTTTTTT
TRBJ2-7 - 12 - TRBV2 CASSVRGYEQYF TGTGCCAGCAGTGTAAGGGGTTACGAGCAGTACTTC
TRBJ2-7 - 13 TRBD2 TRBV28 CASRLAGPYEQYF TGTGCCAGCCGGTTAGCGGGACCCTACGAGCAGTACTTC
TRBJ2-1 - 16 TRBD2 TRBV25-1 CASSKVAGGPVAEQFF TGTGCCAGCAGTAAGGTGGCGGGAGGTCCTGTCGCGGAGCAGTTCTTC
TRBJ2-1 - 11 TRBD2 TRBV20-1 CSAAGVREQFF TGCAGTGCGGCGGGGGTAAGGGAGCAGTTCTTC
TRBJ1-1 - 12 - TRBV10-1 CASIFPGYEAFF TGCGCCAGCATCTTCCCGGGGTATGAAGCTTTCTTT
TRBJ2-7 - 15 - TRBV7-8 CASSLDRTETYEQYF TGTGCCAGCAGCTTAGACAGGACGGAGACCTACGAGCAGTACTTC
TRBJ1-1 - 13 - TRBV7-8 CASSLDRTPEAFF TGTGCCAGCAGCCTTGACAGGACCCCTGAAGCTTTCTTT
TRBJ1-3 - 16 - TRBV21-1 CASSPRIGDSGNTIYF TGTGCCAGCAGCCCCCGCATAGGGGACTCTGGAAACACCATATATTTT
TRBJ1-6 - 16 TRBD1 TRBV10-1 CASSGDRSSYNSPLHF TGCGCCAGCAGTGGGGACAGGAGCTCCTATAATTCACCCCTCCACTTT
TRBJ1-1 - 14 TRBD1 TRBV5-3 CARSLGQGAIEAFF TGTGCCAGAAGCTTGGGACAGGGGGCGATTGAAGCTTTCTTT
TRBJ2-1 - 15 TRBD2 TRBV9 CASSPLGGGINEQFF TGTGCCAGCAGCCCCCTTGGCGGGGGTATCAATGAGCAGTTCTTC
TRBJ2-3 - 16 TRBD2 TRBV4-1 CASRVAGLLLTDTQYF TGCGCCAGCAGAGTAGCGGGGCTGCTACTCACAGATACGCAGTATTTT
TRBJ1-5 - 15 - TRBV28 CASSPTVGGNQPQHF TGTGCCAGCAGCCCCACTGTCGGGGGCAATCAGCCCCAGCATTTT
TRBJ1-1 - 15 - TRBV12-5 CASGFPGKTNTEAFF TGTGCTAGTGGTTTCCCCGGGAAAACGAACACTGAAGCTTTCTTT
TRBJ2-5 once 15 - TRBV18 CASSPGHPYQETQYF TGTGCCAGCTCACCGGGACACCCGTACCAAGAGACCCAGTACTTC
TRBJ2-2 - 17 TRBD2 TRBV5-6 CASRRIPGLADTGELFF TGTGCCAGCAGGAGGATACCGGGACTAGCTGACACCGGGGAGCTGTTTTTT
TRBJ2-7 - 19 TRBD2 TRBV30 CAWSGTKQGLAGFSYEQYF TGTGCCTGGAGTGGAACCAAACAGGGACTAGCGGGGTTCTCCTACGAGCAGTACTTC
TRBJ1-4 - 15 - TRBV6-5 CASRLSWTSEEKLFF TGTGCCAGCAGGCTGAGTTGGACAAGCGAAGAAAAACTGTTTTTT
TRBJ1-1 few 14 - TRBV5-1 CASSLAPGNTEAFF TGCGCCAGCAGCTTGGCCCCGGGGAACACTGAAGCTTTCTTT
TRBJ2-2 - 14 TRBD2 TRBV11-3 CASSSRSGAGELFF TGTGCCAGCAGCTCCCGGAGCGGGGCCGGGGAGCTGTTTTTT
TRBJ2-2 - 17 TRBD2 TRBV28 CASSLRGTSGNTGELFF TGTGCCAGCAGTTTACGAGGGACTAGCGGGAACACCGGGGAGCTGTTTTTT
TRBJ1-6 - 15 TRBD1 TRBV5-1 CASSAGTGVNSPLHF TGCGCCAGCAGCGCCGGGACAGGGGTTAATTCACCCCTCCACTTT
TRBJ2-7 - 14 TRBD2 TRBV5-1 CASSFSGGYDEQYF TGCGCCAGCAGTTTCAGCGGGGGCTACGACGAGCAGTACTTC
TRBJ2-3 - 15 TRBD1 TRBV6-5 CASSFRQGGTDTQYF TGTGCCAGCAGTTTTCGACAGGGGGGGACAGATACGCAGTATTTT
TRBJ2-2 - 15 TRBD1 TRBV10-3 CAIRGQSANTGELFF TGTGCCATCAGGGGACAGTCCGCGAACACCGGGGAGCTGTTTTTT
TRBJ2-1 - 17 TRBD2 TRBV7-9 CASSGRGTSGQINEQFF TGTGCCAGCAGCGGCCGGGGGACTAGCGGACAGATTAATGAGCAGTTCTTC
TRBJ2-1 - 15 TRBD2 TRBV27 CASSERGVPNNEQFF TGTGCCAGCAGTGAGCGGGGCGTCCCCAACAATGAGCAGTTCTTC
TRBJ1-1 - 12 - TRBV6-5 CASSYGGEEAFF TGTGCCAGCAGTTACGGGGGGGAAGAAGCTTTCTTT
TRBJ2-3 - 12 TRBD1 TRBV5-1 CASSSDGTGGYF TGCGCCAGCAGCTCAGACGGGACAGGGGGCTATTTT
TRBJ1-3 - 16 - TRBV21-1 CASSKEHTNSGNTIYF TGTGCCAGCAGCAAAGAGCACACTAACTCTGGAAACACCATATATTTT
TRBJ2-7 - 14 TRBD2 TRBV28 CASKDSGSAYEQYF TGTGCCAGCAAAGATAGCGGGAGTGCTTACGAGCAGTACTTC
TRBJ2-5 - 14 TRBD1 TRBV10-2 CASSTGGKRETQYF TGCGCCAGCAGTACAGGGGGTAAACGAGAGACCCAGTACTTC
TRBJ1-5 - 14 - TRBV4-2 CASSQQGSNQPQHF TGTGCCAGCAGCCAACAGGGAAGCAATCAGCCCCAGCATTTT
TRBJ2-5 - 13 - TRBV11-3 CASSLVGGETQYF TGTGCCAGCAGCTTAGTCGGGGGAGAGACCCAGTACTTC
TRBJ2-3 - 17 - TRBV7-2 CASSLAPAMAGGDTQYF TGTGCCAGCAGCTTAGCGCCGGCGATGGCTGGCGGAGATACGCAGTATTTT
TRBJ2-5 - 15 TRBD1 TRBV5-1 CASSPVGDRRETQYF TGCGCCAGCAGCCCAGTCGGGGACAGGAGGGAGACCCAGTACTTC
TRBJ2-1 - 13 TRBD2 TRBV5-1 CASSMGLNNEQFF TGCGCCAGCAGCATGGGACTAAACAATGAGCAGTTCTTC
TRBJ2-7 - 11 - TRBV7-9 CASSSVYEQYF TGTGCCAGCAGCTCAGTTTACGAGCAGTACTTC
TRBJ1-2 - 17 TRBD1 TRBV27 CASSLSGETGRNYGYTF TGTGCCAGCAGTTTATCGGGAGAGACAGGGCGAAACTATGGCTACACCTTC
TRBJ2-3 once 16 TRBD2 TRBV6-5 CASSYSASGHVDTQYF TGTGCCAGCAGTTACTCGGCTAGCGGGCACGTCGATACGCAGTATTTT
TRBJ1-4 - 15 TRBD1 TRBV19 CASSTQGATNEKLFF TGTGCCAGTAGTACGCAGGGGGCGACTAATGAAAAACTGTTTTTT
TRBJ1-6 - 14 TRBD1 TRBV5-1 CASSLGQGGSPLHF TGCGCCAGCAGCTTGGGGCAGGGGGGTTCACCCCTCCACTTT